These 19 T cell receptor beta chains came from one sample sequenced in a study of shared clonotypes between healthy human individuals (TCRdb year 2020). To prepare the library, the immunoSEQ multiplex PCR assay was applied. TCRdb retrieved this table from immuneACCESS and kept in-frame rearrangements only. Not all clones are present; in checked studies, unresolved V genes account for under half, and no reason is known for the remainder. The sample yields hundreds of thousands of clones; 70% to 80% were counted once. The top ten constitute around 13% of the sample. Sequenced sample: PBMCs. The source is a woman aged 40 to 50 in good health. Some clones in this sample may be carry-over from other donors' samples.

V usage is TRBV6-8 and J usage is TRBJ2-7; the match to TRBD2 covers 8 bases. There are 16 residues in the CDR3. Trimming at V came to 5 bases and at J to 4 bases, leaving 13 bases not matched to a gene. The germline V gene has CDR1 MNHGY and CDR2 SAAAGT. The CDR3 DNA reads TGTGCCAGCAGTCCCCCTGGGGCGGGAGGAGGGTACGAGCAGTACTTC. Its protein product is CASSPPGAGGGYEQYF.

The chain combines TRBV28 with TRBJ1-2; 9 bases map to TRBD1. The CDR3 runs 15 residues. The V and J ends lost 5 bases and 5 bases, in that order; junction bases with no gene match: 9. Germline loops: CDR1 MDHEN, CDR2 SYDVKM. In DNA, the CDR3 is TGTGCCAGCAGTACCCCGGGACAGGGCAGATATGGCTACACCTTC. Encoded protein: CASSTPGQGRYGYTF.

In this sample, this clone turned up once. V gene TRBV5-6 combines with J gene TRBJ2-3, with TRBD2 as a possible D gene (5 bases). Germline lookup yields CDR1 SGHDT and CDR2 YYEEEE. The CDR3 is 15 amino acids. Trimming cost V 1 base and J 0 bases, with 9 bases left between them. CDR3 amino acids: CASSLPAASTDTQYF. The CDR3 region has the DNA TGTGCCAGCAGCTTGCCAGCGGCTAGCACAGATACGCAGTATTTT.

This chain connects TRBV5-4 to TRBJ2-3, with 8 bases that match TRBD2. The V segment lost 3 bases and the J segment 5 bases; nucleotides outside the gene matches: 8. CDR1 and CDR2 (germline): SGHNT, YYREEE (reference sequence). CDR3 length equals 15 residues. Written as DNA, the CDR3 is TGTGCCAGCAGCTCGAAGAGCGGGAGTGGAGATACGCAGTATTTT. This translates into CASSSKSGSGDTQYF. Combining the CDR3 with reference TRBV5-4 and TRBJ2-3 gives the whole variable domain ETGVTQSPTHLIKTRGQQVTLRCSSQSGHNTVSWYQQALGQGPQFIFQYYREEENGRGNFPPRFSGLQFPNYSSELNVNALELDDSALYLCASSSKSGSGDTQYFGPGTRLTVL.

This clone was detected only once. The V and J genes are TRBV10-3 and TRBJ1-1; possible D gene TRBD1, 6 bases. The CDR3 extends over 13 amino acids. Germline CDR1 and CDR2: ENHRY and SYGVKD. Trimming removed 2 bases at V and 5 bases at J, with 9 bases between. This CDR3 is CAISEPGETEAFF. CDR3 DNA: TGTGCCATCAGTGAGCCAGGGGAAACTGAAGCTTTCTTT.

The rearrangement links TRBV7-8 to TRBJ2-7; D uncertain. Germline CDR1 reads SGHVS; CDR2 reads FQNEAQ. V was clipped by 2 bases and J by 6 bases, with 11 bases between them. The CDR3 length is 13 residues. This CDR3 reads CASSLTATSEQYF. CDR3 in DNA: TGTGCCAGCAGCTTAACTGCCACGAGCGAGCAGTACTTC.

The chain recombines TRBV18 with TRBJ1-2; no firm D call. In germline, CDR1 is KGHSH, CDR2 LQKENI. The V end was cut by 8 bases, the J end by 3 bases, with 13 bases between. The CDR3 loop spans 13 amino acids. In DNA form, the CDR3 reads TGTGCCAGCACCCAGCCCGGTGACTATGGCTACACCTTC. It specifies CASTQPGDYGYTF.

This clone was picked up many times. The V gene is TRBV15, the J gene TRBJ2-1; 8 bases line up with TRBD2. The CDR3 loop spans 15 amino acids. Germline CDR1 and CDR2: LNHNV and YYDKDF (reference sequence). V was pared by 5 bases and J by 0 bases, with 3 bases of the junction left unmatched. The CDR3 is CATSGTRSSYNEQFF. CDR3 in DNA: TGTGCCACCAGCGGGACTAGGAGCTCCTACAATGAGCAGTTCTTC.

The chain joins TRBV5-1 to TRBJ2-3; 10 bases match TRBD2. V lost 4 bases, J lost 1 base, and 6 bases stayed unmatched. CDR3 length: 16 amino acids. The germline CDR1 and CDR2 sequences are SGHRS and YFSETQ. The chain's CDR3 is CASSPRTSGGTDTQYF. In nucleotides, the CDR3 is TGCGCCAGCAGCCCGAGGACTAGCGGAGGCACAGATACGCAGTATTTT.

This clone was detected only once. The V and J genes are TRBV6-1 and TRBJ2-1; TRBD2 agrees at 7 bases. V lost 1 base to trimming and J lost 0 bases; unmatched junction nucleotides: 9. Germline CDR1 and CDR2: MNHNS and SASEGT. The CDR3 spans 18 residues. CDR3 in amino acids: CASSEVPLAPSSYNEQFF. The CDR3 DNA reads TGTGCCAGCAGTGAAGTCCCACTAGCGCCGAGCTCCTACAATGAGCAGTTCTTC.

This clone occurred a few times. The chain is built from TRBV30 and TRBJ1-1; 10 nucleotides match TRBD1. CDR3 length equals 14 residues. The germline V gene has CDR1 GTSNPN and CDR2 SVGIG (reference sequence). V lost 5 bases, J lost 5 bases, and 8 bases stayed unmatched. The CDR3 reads CAWDEGTGETEAFF. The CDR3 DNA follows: TGTGCCTGGGATGAAGGGACAGGGGAAACTGAAGCTTTCTTT.

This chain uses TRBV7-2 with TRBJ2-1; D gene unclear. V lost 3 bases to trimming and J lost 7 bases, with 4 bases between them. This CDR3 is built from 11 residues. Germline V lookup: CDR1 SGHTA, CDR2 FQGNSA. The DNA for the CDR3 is TGTGCCAGCAGCTTTTGGAATGAGCAGTTCTTC. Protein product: CASSFWNEQFF.

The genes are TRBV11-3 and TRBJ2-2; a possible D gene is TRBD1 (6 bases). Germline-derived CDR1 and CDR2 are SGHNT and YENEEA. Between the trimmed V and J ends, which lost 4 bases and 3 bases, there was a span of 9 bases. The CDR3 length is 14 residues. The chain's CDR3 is CASSWAGDTGELFF. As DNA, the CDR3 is TGTGCCAGCAGCTGGGCAGGGGACACCGGGGAGCTGTTTTTT.

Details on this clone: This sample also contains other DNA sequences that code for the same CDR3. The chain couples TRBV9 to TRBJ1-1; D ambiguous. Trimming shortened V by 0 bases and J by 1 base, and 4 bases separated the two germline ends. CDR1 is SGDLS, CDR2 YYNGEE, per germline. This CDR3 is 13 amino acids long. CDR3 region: CASSVVTNTEAFF. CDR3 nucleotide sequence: TGTGCCAGCAGCGTAGTGACGAACACTGAAGCTTTCTTT.

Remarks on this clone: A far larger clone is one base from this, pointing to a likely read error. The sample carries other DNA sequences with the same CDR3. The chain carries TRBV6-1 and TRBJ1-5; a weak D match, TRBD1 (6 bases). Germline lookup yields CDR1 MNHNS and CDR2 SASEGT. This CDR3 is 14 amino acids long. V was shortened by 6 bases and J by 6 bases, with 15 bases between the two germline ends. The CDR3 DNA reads TGTGCCAGCAGCTCCCACTTACAGGGTCAGCCCCAGCATTTT. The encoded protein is CASSSHLQGQPQHF.

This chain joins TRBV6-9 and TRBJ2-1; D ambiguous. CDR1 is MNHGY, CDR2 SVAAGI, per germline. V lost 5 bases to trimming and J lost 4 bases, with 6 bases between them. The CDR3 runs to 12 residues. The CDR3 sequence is CASSTKYNEQFF. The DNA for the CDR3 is TGTGCCAGCAGTACCAAGTACAATGAGCAGTTCTTC.

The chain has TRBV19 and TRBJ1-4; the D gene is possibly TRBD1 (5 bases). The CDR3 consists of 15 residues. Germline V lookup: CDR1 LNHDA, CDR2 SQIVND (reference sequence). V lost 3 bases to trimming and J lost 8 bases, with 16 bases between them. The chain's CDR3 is CASSIAQGTSEKLFF. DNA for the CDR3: TGTGCCAGTAGTATCGCGCAGGGAACATCCGAAAAACTGTTTTTT.

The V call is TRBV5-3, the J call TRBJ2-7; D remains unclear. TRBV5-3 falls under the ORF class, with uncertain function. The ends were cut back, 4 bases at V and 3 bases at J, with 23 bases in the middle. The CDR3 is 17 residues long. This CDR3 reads CARSAPNPPGTHYEQYF. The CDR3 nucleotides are TGTGCCAGAAGCGCACCAAATCCGCCGGGCACCCACTACGAGCAGTACTTC.

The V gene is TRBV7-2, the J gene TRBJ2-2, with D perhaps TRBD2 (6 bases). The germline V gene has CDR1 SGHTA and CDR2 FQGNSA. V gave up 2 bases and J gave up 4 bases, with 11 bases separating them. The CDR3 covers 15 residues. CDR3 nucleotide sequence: TGTGCCAGCAGCTTATGGGGGGTCGTCACCGGGGAGCTGTTTTTT. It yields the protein CASSLWGVVTGELFF. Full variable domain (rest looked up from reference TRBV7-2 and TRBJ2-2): GAGVSQSPSNKVTEKGKDVELRCDPISGHTALYWYRQSLGQGLEFLIYFQGNSAPDKSGLPSDRFSAERTGGSVSTLTIQRTQQEDSAVYLCASSLWGVVTGELFFGEGSRLTVL.